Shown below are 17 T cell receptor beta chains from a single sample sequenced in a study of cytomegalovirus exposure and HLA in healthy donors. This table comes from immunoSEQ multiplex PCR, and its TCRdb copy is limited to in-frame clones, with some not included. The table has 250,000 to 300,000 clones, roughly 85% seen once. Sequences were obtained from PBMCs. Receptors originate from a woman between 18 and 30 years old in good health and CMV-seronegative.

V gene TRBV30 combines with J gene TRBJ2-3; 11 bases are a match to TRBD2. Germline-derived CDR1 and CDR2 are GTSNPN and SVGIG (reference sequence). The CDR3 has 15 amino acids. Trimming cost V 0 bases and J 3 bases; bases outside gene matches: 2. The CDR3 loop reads CAWSVTSGRTDTQYF. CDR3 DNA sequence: TGTGCCTGGAGTGTCACTAGCGGGAGAACAGATACGCAGTATTTT.

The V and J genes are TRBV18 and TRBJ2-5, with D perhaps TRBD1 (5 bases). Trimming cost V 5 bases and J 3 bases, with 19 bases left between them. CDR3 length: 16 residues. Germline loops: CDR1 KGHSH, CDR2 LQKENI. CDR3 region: CASSSRTRVPEETQYF. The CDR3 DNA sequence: TGTGCCAGCTCAAGTCGCACCAGGGTTCCCGAAGAGACCCAGTACTTC.

The CDR3 nucleotides read TGTGCCAGCAGCCAAGATGGGACTAGCTCCGAGCAGTACTTC. This translates into CASSQDGTSSEQYF. The chain links TRBV4-2 to TRBJ2-7; 9 bases agree with TRBD2. Germline loops: CDR1 LGHNA, CDR2 YNFKEQ. CDR3 length equals 14 residues. V was pared by 0 bases and J by 6 bases, with 3 bases of the junction left unmatched.

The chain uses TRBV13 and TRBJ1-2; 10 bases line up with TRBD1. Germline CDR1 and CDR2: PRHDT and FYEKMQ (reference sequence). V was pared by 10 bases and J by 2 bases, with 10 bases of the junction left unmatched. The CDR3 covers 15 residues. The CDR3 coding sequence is TGTGCCACCGGGCGGGACAGGGGTCAGAACTATGGCTACACCTTC. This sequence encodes CATGRDRGQNYGYTF. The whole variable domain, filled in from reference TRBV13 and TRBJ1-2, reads AAGVIQSPRHLIKEKRETATLKCYPIPRHDTVYWYQQGPGQDPQFLISFYEKMQSDKGSIPDRFSAQQFSDYHSELNMSSLELGDSALYFCATGRDRGQNYGYTFGSGTRLTVV.

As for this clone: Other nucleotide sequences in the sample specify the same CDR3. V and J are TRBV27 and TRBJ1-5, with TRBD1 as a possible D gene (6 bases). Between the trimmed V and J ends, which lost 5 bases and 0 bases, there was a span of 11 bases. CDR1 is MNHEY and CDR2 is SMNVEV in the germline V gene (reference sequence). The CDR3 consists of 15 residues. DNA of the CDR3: TGTGCCAGCAGTCTTAGCAGGGGTAGCAATCAGCCCCAGCATTTT. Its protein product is CASSLSRGSNQPQHF.

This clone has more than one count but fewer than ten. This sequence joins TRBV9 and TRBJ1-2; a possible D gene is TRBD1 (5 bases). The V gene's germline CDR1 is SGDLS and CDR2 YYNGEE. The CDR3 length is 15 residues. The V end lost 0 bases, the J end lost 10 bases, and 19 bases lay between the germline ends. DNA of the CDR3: TGTGCCAGCAGCGTAGATGGACACCCAGCCCCTGTCTACACCTTC. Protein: CASSVDGHPAPVYTF.

CDR3 region: CASSFGQRGDTQYF. The DNA for the CDR3 is TGCGCCAGCAGCTTCGGACAGAGGGGGGATACGCAGTATTTT. This sequence joins TRBV5-1 and TRBJ2-3, with a weak D call TRBD1 (6 bases). This CDR3 is built from 14 residues. Germline V lookup: CDR1 SGHRS, CDR2 YFSETQ. V gave up 2 bases and J gave up 6 bases, with 13 bases separating them.

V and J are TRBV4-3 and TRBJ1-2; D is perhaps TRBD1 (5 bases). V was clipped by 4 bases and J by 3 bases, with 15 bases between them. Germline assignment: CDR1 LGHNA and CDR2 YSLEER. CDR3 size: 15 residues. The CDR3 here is CASSPALGRDYGYTF. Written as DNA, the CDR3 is TGCGCCAGCAGCCCTGCTCTGGGCAGGGACTATGGCTACACCTTC.

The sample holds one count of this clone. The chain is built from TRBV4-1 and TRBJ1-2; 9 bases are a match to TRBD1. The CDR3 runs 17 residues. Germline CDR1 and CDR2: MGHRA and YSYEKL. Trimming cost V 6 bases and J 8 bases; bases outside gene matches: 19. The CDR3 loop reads CASRTFAFSGTGKGYTF. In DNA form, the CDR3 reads TGCGCCAGCAGGACCTTCGCCTTTTCCGGGACAGGGAAGGGCTACACCTTC.

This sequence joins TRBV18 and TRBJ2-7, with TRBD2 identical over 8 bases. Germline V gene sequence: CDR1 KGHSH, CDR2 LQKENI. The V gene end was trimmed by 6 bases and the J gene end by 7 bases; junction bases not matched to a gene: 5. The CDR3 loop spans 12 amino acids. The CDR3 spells CASSLPGGEQYF. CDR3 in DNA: TGTGCCAGCTCCCTCCCGGGAGGGGAGCAGTACTTC.

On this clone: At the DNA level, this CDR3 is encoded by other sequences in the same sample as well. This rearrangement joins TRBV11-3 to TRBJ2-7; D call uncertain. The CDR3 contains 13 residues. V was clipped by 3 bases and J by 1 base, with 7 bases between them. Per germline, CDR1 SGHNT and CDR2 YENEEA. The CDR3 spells CASSLASSYEQYF. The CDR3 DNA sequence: TGTGCCAGCAGCTTGGCATCTTCCTACGAGCAGTACTTC. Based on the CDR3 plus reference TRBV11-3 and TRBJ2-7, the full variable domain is EAGVVQSPRYKIIEKKQPVAFWCNPISGHNTLYWYLQNLGQGPELLIRYENEEAVDDSQLPKDRFSAERLKGVDSTLKIQPAELGDSAVYLCASSLASSYEQYFGPGTRLTVT.

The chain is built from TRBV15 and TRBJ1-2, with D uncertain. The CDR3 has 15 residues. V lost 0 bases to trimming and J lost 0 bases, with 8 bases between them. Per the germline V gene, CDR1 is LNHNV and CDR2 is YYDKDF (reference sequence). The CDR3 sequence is CATSRDRTANYGYTF. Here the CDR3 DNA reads TGTGCCACCAGCAGAGATCGAACAGCTAACTATGGCTACACCTTC.

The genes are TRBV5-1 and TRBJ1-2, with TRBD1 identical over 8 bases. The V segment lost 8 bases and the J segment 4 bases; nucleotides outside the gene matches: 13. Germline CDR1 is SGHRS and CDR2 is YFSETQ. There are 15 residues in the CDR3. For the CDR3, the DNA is TGCGCCAGTGGACAGGGCCTTCGTGGTATCTATGGCTACACCTTC. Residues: CASGQGLRGIYGYTF.

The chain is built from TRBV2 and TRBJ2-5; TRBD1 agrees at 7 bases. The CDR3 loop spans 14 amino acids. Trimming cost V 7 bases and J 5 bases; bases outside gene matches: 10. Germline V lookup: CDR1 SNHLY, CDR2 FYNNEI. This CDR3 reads CASILRGLGETQYF. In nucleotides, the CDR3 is TGTGCCAGCATCCTAAGGGGGCTGGGGGAGACCCAGTACTTC.

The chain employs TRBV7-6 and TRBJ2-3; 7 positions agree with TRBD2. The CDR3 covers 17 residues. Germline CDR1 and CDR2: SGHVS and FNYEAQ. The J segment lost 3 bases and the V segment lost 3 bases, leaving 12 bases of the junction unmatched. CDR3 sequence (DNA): TGTGCCAGCAGCTTTTTTTTGAGGTGGCGGGAGACAGATACGCAGTATTTT. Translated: CASSFFLRWRETDTQYF.

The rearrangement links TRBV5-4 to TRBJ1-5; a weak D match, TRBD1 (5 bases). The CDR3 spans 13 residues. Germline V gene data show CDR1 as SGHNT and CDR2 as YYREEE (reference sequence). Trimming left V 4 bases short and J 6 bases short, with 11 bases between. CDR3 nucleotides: TGTGCCAGCAGCGGCGGGACCTCTCAGCCCCAGCATTTT. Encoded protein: CASSGGTSQPQHF.

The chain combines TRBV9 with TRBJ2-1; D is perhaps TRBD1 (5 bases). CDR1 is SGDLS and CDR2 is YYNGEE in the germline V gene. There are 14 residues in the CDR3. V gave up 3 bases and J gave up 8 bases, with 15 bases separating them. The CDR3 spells CASSAWAGNDEQFF. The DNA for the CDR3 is TGTGCCAGCAGCGCGTGGGCAGGGAACGATGAGCAGTTCTTC. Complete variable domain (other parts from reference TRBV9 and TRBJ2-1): DSGVTQTPKHLITATGQRVTLRCSPRSGDLSVYWYQQSLDQGLQFLIQYYNGEERAKGNILERFSAQQFPDLHSELNLSSLELGDSALYFCASSAWAGNDEQFFGPGTRLTVL.